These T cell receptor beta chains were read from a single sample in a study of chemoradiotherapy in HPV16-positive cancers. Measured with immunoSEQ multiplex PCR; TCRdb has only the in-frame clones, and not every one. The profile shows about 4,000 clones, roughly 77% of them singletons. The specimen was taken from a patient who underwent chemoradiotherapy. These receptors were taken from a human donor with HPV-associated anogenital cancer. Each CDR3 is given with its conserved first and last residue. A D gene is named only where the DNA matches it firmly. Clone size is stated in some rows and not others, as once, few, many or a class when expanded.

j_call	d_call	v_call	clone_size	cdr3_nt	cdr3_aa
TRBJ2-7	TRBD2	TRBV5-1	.	TGCGCCAGCAGCTTGGAAGCGGGGACCTACGAGCAGTACTTC	CASSLEAGTYEQYF
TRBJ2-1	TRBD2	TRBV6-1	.	TGTGCCAGCAGTGAAGCTAGCGGGGGGGCCTACAATGAGCAGTTCTTC	CASSEASGGAYNEQFF
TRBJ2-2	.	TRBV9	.	TGTGCCAGCAGCCCAGAAGGCGGGAACACCGGGGAGCTGTTTTTT	CASSPEGGNTGELFF
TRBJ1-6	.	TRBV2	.	TGTGCCAGCAAGATGGGGAATGATAATTCACCCCTCCACTTT	CASKMGNDNSPLHF
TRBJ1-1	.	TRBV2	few	TGTGCCAGCAGGGACCGGGCGGGGGGAGGTGAAGCTTTCTTT	CASRDRAGGGEAFF
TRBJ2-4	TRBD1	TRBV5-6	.	TGTGCCAGCAGCTACCTCGGGACAGCGTCGGCCTTAGCCAAAAACATTCAGTACTTC	CASSYLGTASALAKNIQYF
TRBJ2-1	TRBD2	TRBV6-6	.	TGTGCCAGCAGACCTATTAGCGGGGGTTTTCCTGAGCAGTTCTTC	CASRPISGGFPEQFF
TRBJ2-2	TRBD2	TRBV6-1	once	TGTGCCAGCCCCAGGACTAGCGGGGACGCCGGGGAGCTGTTTTTT	CASPRTSGDAGELFF
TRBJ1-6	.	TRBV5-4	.	TGTGCCAGCAGCTGGGGGACGGGGAATTCACCCCTCCACTTT	CASSWGTGNSPLHF
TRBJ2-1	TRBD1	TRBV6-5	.	TGTGCCAGCAGAACAGGGGCAAACTACAATGAGCAGTTCTTC	CASRTGANYNEQFF
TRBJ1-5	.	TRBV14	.	TGTGCCAGCAGCCAACAAGGGGTCGGATATAGCAATCAGCCCCAGCATTTT	CASSQQGVGYSNQPQHF
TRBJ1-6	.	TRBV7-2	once	TGTGCCAGCAGCTTAGGTTCTCCGGGTGATAATTCACCCCTCCACTTT	CASSLGSPGDNSPLHF
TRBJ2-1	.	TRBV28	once	TGTGCCAGCAGCCCTACAGGGACAACCAACAATGAGCAGTTCTTC	CASSPTGTTNNEQFF
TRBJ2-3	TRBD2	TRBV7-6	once	TGTGCCAGCAGCCCCGTAGGCGGGGGTCCGGGAAATACGCAGTATTTT	CASSPVGGGPGNTQYF